This passage covers 21 T cell receptor beta chains from one sample sequenced in a study of CD8 T cells in Susac syndrome. The authors reverse transcribed roughly 0.5 to 1 ug RNA with random hexamers. MiXCR, run by TCRdb on the immunoSEQ multiplex PCR reads, gives a single entry per CDR3 protein. The sample holds under 200,000 distinct CDR3 sequences; about 91% are singletons and the top ten take over 0.075%. The sequenced sample consisted of CD4+ T cells from PBMCs. The receptors come from a human donor with Susac syndrome.

This clonotype was detected only a few times. The chain employs TRBV6-1 and TRBJ1-5, with 9 bases aligning to TRBD1. Germline-derived CDR1 and CDR2 are MNHNS and SASEGT. The CDR3 is 13 residues long. The junction had 2 bases not matched to a gene; V was cut back by 5 bases and J by 6 bases. CDR3 sequence reads: CASSSGQGQPQHF. Here the CDR3 DNA reads TGTGCCAGCAGTTCGGGACAGGGTCAGCCCCAGCATTTT.

The V gene is TRBV20-1, the J gene TRBJ2-1; D not certain. The CDR3 consists of 10 residues. Trimming pared 5 bases from V and 8 bases from J, leaving 7 bases between. From germline, CDR1 is DFQATT and CDR2 SNEGSKA (reference sequence). The CDR3 here is CSAFKYEQFF. DNA of the CDR3: TGCAGTGCTTTTAAGTATGAGCAGTTCTTC.

This chain uses TRBV27 with TRBJ2-7; 8 nucleotides agree with TRBD2. Germline lookup yields CDR1 MNHEY and CDR2 SMNVEV (reference sequence). The CDR3 sequence is 18 residues long. V shed 2 bases and J 1 base; nucleotides not matched to a gene: 13. The CDR3 DNA sequence: TGTGCCAGCAGTTTAAGGGGCGGCGGGGGGTCTTCTTCCTACGAGCAGTACTTC. This codes for CASSLRGGGGSSSYEQYF.

This clonotype was detected only once. J is TRBJ2-5 and V is TRBV4-2; TRBD2 might be the D (6 bases). V was trimmed by 3 bases and J by 0 bases, leaving 11 bases between them. The germline V gene has CDR1 LGHNA and CDR2 YNFKEQ. This CDR3 has 15 amino acids. In nucleotides, the CDR3 is TGTGCCAGCAGCCAGCACCGGGACTACCAAGAGACCCAGTACTTC. This gives the protein CASSQHRDYQETQYF.

The chain couples TRBV12-3 or TRBV12-4 to TRBJ2-7; TRBD2 matches at 11 bases. After removal of 1 base from V and 8 bases from J, the junction contained 10 bases not matched to a gene. The CDR3 sequence is 16 residues long. CDR3 sequence reads: CASSLGLAGGGYQQYF. The CDR3 DNA sequence: TGTGCCAGCAGTTTAGGGCTAGCGGGAGGAGGTTATCAGCAGTACTTC.

The V and J genes are TRBV19 and TRBJ1-5; D gene unclear. Deletions cut 5 bases from V and 9 bases from J, with 8 bases between. CDR1 and CDR2 (germline): LNHDA, SQIVND (reference sequence). This CDR3 is 11 amino acids long. Written as DNA, the CDR3 is TGTGCCAGTAGTCGTAGCGGGCCCCAGCATTTT. Translated: CASSRSGPQHF.

The V call is TRBV7-3, the J call TRBJ2-1; 10 bases are shared with TRBD2. The CDR3 is made up of 15 amino acids. From germline, CDR1 is SGHTA and CDR2 FQGTGA. With 4 bases clipped from V and 7 bases from J, the junction kept 7 bases outside the gene matches. In DNA form, the CDR3 reads TGTGCCAGCAGCTCCCCTAGCGGGAGTGGGAATGAGCAGTTCTTC. This gives the protein CASSSPSGSGNEQFF.

The genes are TRBV5-5 and TRBJ2-3; 10 nucleotides agree with TRBD1. The CDR3 extends over 15 amino acids. In germline, CDR1 is SGHKS, CDR2 YYEKEE (reference sequence). V shed 4 bases and J 7 bases; nucleotides not matched to a gene: 9. The CDR3 DNA sequence: TGTGCCAGCAGCATGCCGGGACAGGGGCTAAATACGCAGTATTTT. It is translated as CASSMPGQGLNTQYF.

The chain joins TRBV14 to TRBJ1-1; D is possibly TRBD1 (5 bases). V lost 4 bases and J lost 2, with 17 bases in between. Germline V gene sequence: CDR1 SGHDN, CDR2 FVKESK. The CDR3 extends over 16 amino acids. CDR3 bases: TGTGCCAGCAGCCCCCAGGGTTGGGGGACTAACACTGAAGCTTTCTTT. As protein: CASSPQGWGTNTEAFF.

This sequence joins TRBV4-1 and TRBJ2-3; 12 positions agree with TRBD2. The CDR3 loop spans 18 amino acids. The germline gives CDR1 MGHRA, CDR2 YSYEKL. V lost 1 base to trimming and J lost 0 bases; unmatched junction nucleotides: 5. The CDR3 DNA reads TGCGCCAGCAGCCAAGCTAGGACTAGCGGGGACAGCACAGATACGCAGTATTTT. Translated, it gives CASSQARTSGDSTDTQYF.

This sequence joins TRBV18 and TRBJ1-4; no clear D gene. The length of the CDR3 is 15 residues. Trimming cost V 2 bases and J 4 bases, with 11 bases left between them. In germline, CDR1 is KGHSH, CDR2 LQKENI. The CDR3 DNA reads as TGTGCCAGCTCACCAATAAGGACGGATAATGAAAAACTGTTTTTT. Translation gives CASSPIRTDNEKLFF.

This sequence joins TRBV25-1 and TRBJ1-1; 10 nucleotides line up with TRBD1. Trimming took 4 bases from V and 1 from J; bases not matched to a gene: 6. The CDR3 sequence is 16 residues long. Germline V gives CDR1 MGHDK, CDR2 SYGVNS. The CDR3, as DNA: TGTGCCAGCAGTGCCGGGACAGGGGTCGGGAACACTGAAGCTTTCTTT. Its protein product is CASSAGTGVGNTEAFF. The whole variable domain, filled in from reference TRBV25-1 and TRBJ1-1, reads EADIYQTPRYLVIGTGKKITLECSQTMGHDKMYWYQQDPGMELHLIHYSYGVNSTEKGDLSSESTVSRIRTEHFPLTLESARPSHTSQYLCASSAGTGVGNTEAFFGQGTRLTVV.

This sequence joins TRBV6-5 and TRBJ2-6, with D maybe TRBD1 (6 bases). CDR1 is MNHEY, CDR2 SVGAGI, per germline. Trimming took off 2 bases at V and 3 bases at J, with 14 bases between the two ends. The CDR3 has 17 amino acids. As DNA, the CDR3 is TGTGCCAGCAGTTACGACCAAACAGGGTTTGGGGCCAACGTCCTGACTTTC. Residues: CASSYDQTGFGANVLTF.

The CDR3 DNA reads TGTGCCAGCAAGCAGCGGGAGTACAATGAGCAGTTCTTC. This sequence encodes CASKQREYNEQFF. The V gene is TRBV2, the J gene TRBJ2-1, with 8 bases fitting TRBD2. Trimming at V came to 7 bases and at J to 4 bases, leaving 3 bases not matched to a gene. The CDR3 is made up of 13 amino acids. The germline gives CDR1 SNHLY, CDR2 FYNNEI.

The gene calls are TRBV28 and TRBJ2-2; D possibly uses TRBD1 or TRBD2 (5 bases each). This CDR3 region has 15 residues. The germline V and J ends were trimmed by 3 bases and 0 bases, with 8 bases remaining between them. Germline V gives CDR1 MDHEN, CDR2 SYDVKM. CDR3 in DNA: TGTGCCAGCAGTTTCCCGGGACCGAACACCGGGGAGCTGTTTTTT. As protein: CASSFPGPNTGELFF.

The rearrangement links TRBV5-1 to TRBJ2-7; 11 bases agree with TRBD2. With V trimmed by 6 bases and J by 6 bases, 14 bases remained unmatched. There are 16 residues in the CDR3. Germline loops: CDR1 SGHRS, CDR2 YFSETQ. The CDR3, as DNA: TGCGCCAGCAAAGGGACTAGCGGAGTTGGGGCGGTCGAGCAGTACTTC. It translates to CASKGTSGVGAVEQYF.

The chain employs TRBV6-5 and TRBJ2-7, with TRBD2 as a possible D gene (5 bases). The CDR3 has 12 residues. In germline, CDR1 is MNHEY, CDR2 SVGAGI. Trimming took off 6 bases at V and 6 bases at J, with 12 bases between the two ends. CDR3 DNA: TGTGCCAGCAGGACCGGAGGACTCGAGCAGTACTTC. This gives the protein CASRTGGLEQYF.

J is TRBJ1-1 and V is TRBV7-6; no reliable D call. The CDR3 contains 13 residues. CDR1 and CDR2 (germline): SGHVS, FNYEAQ. Trimming removed 0 bases from V and 4 bases from J, with 6 bases in between. DNA of the CDR3: TGTGCCAGCAGCTTAGCAGAGGGCACTGAAGCTTTCTTT. It specifies CASSLAEGTEAFF.

This rearrangement joins TRBV15 to TRBJ1-1, with D maybe TRBD1 (5 bases). Trimming cost V 1 base and J 6 bases, with 15 bases left between them. Germline V gene lookup returns CDR1 LNHNV and CDR2 YYDKDF (reference sequence). The CDR3 consists of 15 residues. The CDR3 spells CATSRGEGREAEAFF. The CDR3 DNA sequence: TGTGCCACCAGCAGAGGGGAGGGGAGAGAGGCTGAAGCTTTCTTT.

The chain recombines TRBV18 with TRBJ2-7, with D perhaps TRBD1 or TRBD2 (6 bases each). Germline assignment: CDR1 KGHSH and CDR2 LQKENI. V lost 3 bases, J lost 5 bases, and 14 bases lay in between. The CDR3 has 14 residues. Here the CDR3 DNA reads TGTGCCAGCTCACCTTCGGGGGCTCACGACGAGCAGTACTTC. It yields the protein CASSPSGAHDEQYF.

Written as DNA, the CDR3 is TGCGCCAGCAGCCGGACTCAGGGTTATAGCAATCAGCCCCAGCATTTT. Residues: CASSRTQGYSNQPQHF. This chain links TRBV4-1 with TRBJ1-5; perhaps TRBD1 as D (5 bases). This CDR3 has 16 residues. Trimming shortened V by 4 bases and J by 0 bases, and 13 bases separated the two germline ends. Germline V gene lookup returns CDR1 MGHRA and CDR2 YSYEKL.